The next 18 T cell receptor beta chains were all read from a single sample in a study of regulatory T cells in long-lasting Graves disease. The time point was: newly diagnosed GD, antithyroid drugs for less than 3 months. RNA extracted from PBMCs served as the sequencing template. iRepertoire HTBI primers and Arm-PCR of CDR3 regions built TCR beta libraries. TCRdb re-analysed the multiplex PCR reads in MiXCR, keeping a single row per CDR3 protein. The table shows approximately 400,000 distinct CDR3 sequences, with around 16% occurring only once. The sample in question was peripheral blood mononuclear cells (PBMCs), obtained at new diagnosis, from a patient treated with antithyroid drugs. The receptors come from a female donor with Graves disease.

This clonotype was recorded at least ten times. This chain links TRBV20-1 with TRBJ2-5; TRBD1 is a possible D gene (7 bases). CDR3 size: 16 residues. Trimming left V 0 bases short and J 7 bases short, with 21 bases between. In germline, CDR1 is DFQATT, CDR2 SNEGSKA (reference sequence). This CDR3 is CSARDPGGSQEGTQYF. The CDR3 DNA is TGCAGTGCTAGAGATCCAGGGGGGTCCCAAGAGGGGACCCAGTACTTC.

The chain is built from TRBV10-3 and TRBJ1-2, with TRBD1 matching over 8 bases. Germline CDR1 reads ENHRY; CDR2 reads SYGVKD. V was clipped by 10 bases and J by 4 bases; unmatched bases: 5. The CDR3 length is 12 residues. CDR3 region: CATGQESYGYTF. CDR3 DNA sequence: TGTGCCACGGGACAGGAAAGCTATGGCTACACCTTC.

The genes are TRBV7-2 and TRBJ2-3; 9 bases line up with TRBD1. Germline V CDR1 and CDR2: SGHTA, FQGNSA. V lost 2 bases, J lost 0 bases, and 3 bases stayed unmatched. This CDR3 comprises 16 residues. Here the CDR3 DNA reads TGTGCCAGCAGCTTATTGGGACAGGGAAGCACAGATACGCAGTATTTT. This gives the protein CASSLLGQGSTDTQYF.

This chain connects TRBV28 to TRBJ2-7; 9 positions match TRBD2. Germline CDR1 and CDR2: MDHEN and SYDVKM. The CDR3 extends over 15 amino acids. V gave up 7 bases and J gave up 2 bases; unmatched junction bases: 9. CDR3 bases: TGTGCCAGCAACGGGGCGGGGGGGCTTACCTACGAGCAGTACTTC. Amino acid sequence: CASNGAGGLTYEQYF.

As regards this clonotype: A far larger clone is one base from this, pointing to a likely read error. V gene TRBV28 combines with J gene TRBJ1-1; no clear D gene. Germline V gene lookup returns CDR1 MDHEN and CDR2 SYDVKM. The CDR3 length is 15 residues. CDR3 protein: CTSSSSPRNQLEAFF. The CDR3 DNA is TGTACCAGCAGTTCATCCCCCAGGAACCAACTCGAAGCTTTCTTT.

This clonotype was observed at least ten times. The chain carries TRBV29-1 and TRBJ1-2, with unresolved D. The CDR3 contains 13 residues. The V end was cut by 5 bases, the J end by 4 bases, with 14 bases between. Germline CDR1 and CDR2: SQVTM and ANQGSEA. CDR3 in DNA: TGCAGCGTTAATCCGGGTTACCCCTATGGCTACACCTTC. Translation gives CSVNPGYPYGYTF.

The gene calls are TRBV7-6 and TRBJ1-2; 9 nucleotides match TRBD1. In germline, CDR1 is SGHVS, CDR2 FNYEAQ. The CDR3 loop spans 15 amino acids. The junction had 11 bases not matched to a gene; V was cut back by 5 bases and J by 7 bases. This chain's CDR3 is CASSTGQGALGGYTF. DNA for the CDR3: TGTGCCAGCAGCACGGGACAGGGAGCATTAGGTGGCTACACCTTC.

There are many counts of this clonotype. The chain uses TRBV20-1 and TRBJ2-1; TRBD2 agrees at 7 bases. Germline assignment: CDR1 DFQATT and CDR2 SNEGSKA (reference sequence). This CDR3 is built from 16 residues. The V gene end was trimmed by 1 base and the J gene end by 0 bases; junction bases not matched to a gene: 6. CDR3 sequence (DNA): TGCAGTGCTAGAGTCGGCGGGGGTCCCTCCTACAATGAGCAGTTCTTC. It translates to CSARVGGGPSYNEQFF.

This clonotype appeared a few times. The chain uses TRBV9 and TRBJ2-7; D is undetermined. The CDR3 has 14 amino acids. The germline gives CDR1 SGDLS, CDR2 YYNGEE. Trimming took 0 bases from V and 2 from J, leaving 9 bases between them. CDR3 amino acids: CASSVGRNPYEQYF. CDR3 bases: TGTGCCAGCAGCGTAGGACGGAATCCCTACGAGCAGTACTTC.

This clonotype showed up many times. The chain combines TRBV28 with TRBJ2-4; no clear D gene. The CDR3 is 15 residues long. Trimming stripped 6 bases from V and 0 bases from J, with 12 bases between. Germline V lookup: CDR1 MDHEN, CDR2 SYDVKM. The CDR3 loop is CASSPVRVAKNIQYF. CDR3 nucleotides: TGTGCCAGCAGCCCCGTTAGGGTAGCCAAAAACATTCAGTACTTC.

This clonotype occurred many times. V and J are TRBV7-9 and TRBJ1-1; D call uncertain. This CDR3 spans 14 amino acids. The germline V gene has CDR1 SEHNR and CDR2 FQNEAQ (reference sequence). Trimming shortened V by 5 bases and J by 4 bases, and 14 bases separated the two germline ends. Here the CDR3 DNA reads TGTGCCAGCAGCCAACGTGGAGTGGGCACTGAAGCTTTCTTT. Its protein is CASSQRGVGTEAFF.

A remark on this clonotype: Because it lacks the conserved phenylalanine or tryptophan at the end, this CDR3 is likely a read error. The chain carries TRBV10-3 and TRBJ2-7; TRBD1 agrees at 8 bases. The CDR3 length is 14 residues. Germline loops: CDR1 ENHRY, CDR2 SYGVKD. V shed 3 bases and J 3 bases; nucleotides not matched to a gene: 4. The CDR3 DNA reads TGTGCCATCAGTGACAGGGGGCCAGGCTACGAGCAGTACCTC. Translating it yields CAISDRGPGYEQYL.

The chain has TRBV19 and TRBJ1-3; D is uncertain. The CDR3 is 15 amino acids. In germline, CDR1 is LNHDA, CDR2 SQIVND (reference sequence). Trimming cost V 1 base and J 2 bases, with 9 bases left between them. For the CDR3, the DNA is TGTGCCAGTAGTATAGGGGCCACTCCTGGAAACACCATATATTTT. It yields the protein CASSIGATPGNTIYF.

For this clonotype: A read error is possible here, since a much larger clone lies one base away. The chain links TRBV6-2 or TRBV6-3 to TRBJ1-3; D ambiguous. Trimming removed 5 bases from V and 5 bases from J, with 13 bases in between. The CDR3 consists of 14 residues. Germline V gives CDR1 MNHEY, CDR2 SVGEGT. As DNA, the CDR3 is TGTGCCAGCAGTGCGAGAAGACATAGAAACACCATATATTTT. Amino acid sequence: CASSARRHRNTIYF.

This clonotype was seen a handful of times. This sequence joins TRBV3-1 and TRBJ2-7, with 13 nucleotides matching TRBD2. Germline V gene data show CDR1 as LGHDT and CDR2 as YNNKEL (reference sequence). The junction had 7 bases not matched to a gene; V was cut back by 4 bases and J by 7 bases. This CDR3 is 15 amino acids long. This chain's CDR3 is CASSPWTSGSGEQYF. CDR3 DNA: TGTGCCAGCAGCCCATGGACTAGCGGGAGCGGTGAGCAGTACTTC.

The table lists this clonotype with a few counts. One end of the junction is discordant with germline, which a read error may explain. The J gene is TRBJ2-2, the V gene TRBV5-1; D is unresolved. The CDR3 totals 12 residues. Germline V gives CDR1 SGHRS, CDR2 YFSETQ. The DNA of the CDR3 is TGTGCCAGCAGCCCGACGGACGGGGAGCTGTTTTTT. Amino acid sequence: CASSPTDGELFF.

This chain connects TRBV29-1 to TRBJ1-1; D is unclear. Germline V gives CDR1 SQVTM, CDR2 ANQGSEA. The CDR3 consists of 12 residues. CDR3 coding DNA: TGCAACGTCCGGGAAGCCAACACTGAAGCTTTCTTT. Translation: CNVREANTEAFF.

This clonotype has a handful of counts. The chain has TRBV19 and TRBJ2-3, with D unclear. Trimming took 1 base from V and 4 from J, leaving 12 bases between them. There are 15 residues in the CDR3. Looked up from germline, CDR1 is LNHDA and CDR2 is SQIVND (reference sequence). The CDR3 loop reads CASSIGRYLPDTQYF. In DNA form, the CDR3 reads TGTGCCAGTAGTATAGGGCGGTACCTTCCAGATACGCAGTATTTT.